This T cell receptor (beta chain) is drawn from a study of PD-L1 blockade in urothelial cancer. Study-level results: Lower pretreatment blood TCR clonality, under the median, predicted better survival, researchers reported.

Germline V CDR1 and CDR2: LNHDA, SQIVND (reference sequence). V trimming: 5 bases; J trimming: 5 bases; junction bases outside the gene matches: 6. The CDR3 has 14 amino acids. Synthetic spike-ins, TCR analog templates, were added into each PCR. The method was immunoSEQ multiplex PCR; TCRdb's version includes in-frame clones alone and lacks a portion of them. The table shows over 20,000 clones, with 65% to 90% occurring only once. Notes on this clone: Its matching antigen is unknown.

The TCR sequence derives from a man aged 55 to 70 with urothelial cancer. Here the sequenced sample was PBMCs, taken around atezolizumab (anti-PD-L1) treatment. V is TRBV19 and J is TRBJ1-2; 9 nucleotides line up with TRBD1. The CDR3 region is CASSAPGQGYGYTF. As DNA, the CDR3 is TGTGCCAGTAGTGCCCCGGGACAGGGTTATGGCTACACCTTC.